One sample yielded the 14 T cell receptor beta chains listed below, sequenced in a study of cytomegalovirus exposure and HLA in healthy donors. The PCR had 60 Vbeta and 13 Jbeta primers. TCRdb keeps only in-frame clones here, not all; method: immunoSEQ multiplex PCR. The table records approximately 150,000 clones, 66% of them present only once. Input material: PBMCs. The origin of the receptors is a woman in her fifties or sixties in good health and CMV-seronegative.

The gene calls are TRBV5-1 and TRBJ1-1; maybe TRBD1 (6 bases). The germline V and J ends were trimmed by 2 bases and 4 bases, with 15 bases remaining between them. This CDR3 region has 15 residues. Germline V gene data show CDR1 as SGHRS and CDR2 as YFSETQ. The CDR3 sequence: CASSLTGPGGTEAFF. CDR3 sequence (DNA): TGCGCCAGCAGCTTAACAGGGCCGGGAGGCACTGAAGCTTTCTTT.

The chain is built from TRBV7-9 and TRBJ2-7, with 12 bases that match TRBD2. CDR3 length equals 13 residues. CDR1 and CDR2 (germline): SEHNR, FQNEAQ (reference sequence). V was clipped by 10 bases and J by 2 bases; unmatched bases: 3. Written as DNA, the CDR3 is TGTGCCACACTAGCGGGGGGAACCTACGAGCAGTACTTC. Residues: CATLAGGTYEQYF.

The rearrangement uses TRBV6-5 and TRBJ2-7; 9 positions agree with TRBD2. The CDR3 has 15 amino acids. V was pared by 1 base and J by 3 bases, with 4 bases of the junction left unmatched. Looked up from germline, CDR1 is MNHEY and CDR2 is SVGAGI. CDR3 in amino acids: CASSYLRGGVYEQYF. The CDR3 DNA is TGTGCCAGCAGTTACTTGCGGGGGGGCGTCTACGAGCAGTACTTC.

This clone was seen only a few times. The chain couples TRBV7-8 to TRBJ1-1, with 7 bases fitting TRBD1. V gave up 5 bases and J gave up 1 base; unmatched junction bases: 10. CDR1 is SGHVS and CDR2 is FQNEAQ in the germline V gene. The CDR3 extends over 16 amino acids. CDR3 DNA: TGTGCCAGCAGCCCCCGCCCACAGGGGAAGAACACTGAAGCTTTCTTT. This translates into CASSPRPQGKNTEAFF.

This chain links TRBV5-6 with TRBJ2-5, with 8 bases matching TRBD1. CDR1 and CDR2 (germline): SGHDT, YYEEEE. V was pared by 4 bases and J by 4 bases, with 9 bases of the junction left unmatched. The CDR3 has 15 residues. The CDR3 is CASSRTTGVGETQYF. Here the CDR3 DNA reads TGTGCCAGCAGCCGTACGACAGGGGTGGGAGAGACCCAGTACTTC.

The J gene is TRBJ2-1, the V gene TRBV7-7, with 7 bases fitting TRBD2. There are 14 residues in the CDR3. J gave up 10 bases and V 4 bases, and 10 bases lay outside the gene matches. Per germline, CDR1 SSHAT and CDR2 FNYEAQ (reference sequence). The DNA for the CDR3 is TGTGCCAGCAGCTCGATAGCGGGTGGGGGGGAGCAGTTCTTC. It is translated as CASSSIAGGGEQFF.

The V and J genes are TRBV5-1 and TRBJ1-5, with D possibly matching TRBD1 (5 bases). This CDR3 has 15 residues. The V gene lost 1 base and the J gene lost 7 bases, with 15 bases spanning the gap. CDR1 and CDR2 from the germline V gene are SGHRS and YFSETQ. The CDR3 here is CASSLTGLGGQPQHF. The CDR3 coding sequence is TGCGCCAGCAGCTTGACAGGACTTGGAGGGCAGCCCCAGCATTTT.

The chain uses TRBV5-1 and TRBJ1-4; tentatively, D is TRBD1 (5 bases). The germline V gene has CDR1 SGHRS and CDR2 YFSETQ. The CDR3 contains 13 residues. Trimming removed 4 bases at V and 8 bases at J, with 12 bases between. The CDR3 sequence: CASSLDSYEKLFF. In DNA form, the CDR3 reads TGCGCCAGCAGCCTCGACAGTTACGAAAAACTGTTTTTT.

CDR3 sequence reads: CAARRDRGNTGELFF. CDR3 sequence (DNA): TGTGCCGCCAGGCGGGACAGGGGGAACACCGGGGAGCTGTTTTTT. This sequence joins TRBV2 and TRBJ2-2; TRBD1 matches at 10 bases. The germline gives CDR1 SNHLY, CDR2 FYNNEI. The CDR3 runs 15 residues. V lost 11 bases, J lost 1 base, and 7 bases stayed unmatched.

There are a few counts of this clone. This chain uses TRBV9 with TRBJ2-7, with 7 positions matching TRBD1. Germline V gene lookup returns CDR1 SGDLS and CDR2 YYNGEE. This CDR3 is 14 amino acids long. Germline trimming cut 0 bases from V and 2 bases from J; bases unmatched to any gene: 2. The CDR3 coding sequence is TGTGCCAGCAGCGTAGGGGACAGCGCCTACGAGCAGTACTTC. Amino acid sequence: CASSVGDSAYEQYF. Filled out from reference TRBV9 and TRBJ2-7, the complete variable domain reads DSGVTQTPKHLITATGQRVTLRCSPRSGDLSVYWYQQSLDQGLQFLIQYYNGEERAKGNILERFSAQQFPDLHSELNLSSLELGDSALYFCASSVGDSAYEQYFGPGTRLTVT.

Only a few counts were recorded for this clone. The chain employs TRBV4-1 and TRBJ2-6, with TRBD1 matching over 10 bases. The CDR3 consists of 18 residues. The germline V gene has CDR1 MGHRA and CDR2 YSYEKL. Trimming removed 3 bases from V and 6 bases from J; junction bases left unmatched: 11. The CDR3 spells CASSQRQGAREKANVLTF. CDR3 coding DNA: TGCGCCAGCAGCCAGCGACAGGGGGCGCGCGAGAAGGCCAACGTCCTGACTTTC.

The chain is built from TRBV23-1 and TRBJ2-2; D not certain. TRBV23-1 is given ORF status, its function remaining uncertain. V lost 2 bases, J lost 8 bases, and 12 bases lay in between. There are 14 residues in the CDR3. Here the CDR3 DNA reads TGCGCCAGCAGTCAACCGTCAGAAGCGGGGGAGCTGTTTTTT. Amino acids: CASSQPSEAGELFF.

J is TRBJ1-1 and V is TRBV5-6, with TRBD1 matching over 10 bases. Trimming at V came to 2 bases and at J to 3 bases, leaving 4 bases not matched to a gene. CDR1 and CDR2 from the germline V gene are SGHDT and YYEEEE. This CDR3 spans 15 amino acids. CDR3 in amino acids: CASSLTGQGDTEAFF. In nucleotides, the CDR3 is TGTGCCAGCAGCTTAACCGGACAGGGGGACACTGAAGCTTTCTTT.

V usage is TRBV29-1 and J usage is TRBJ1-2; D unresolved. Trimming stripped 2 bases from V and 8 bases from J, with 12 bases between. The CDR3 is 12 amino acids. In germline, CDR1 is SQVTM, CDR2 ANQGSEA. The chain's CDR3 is CSVELGGKGYTF. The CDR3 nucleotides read TGCAGCGTTGAATTAGGCGGGAAAGGCTACACCTTC. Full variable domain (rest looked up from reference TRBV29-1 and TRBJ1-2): SAVISQKPSRDICQRGTSLTIQCQVDSQVTMMFWYRQQPGQSLTLIATANQGSEATYESGFVIDKFPISRPNLTFSTLTVSNMSPEDSSIYLCSVELGGKGYTFGSGTRLTVV.